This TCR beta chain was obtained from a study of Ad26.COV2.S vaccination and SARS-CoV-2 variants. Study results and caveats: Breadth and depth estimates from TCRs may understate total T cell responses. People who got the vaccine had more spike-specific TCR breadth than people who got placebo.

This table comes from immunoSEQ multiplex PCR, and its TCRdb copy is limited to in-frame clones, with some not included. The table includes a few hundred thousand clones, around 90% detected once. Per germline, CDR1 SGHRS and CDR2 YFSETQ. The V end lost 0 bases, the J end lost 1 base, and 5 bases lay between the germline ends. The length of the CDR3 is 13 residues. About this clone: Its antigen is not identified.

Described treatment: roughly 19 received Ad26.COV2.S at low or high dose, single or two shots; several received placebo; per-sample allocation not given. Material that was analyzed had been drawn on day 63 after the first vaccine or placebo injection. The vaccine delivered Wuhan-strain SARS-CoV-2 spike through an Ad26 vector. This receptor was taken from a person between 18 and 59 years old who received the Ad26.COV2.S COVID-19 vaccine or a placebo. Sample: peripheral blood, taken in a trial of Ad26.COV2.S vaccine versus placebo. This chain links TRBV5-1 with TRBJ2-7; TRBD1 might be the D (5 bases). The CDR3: CASSLEGSYEQYV. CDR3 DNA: TGCGCCAGCAGCTTGGAGGGGTCCTACGAGCAGTACGTC.